The present entry profiles one T cell receptor beta chain with its context. Its antigen is currently unknown. Treatment indicated: approximately nine-day PBMC culture with coronavirus spike peptide pools or control peptides (ViraFEST assay). March to December 2020 was the span of positive PCR dates, which predated US Alpha, Beta and Delta variants. The CDR3 runs 13 residues. Looked up from germline, CDR1 is MDHEN and CDR2 is SYDVKM. V lost 5 bases and J lost 8; bases outside the gene matches: 7. The data derive from a study of vaccination and CD4 T cells after COVID-19. Once obtained from cultured CD4+ T cells, the DNA was sequenced using the Oncomine TCR Beta short-read assay. TCRdb re-analysed the PCR reads in MiXCR, keeping a single row per CDR3 protein. The table shows 13,000 or so distinct CDR3 sequences, with more than 70% occurring only once.

The specimen sequenced was CD4+ T cells from blood, cultured in vitro. The chain couples TRBV28 to TRBJ1-2, with 8 positions matching TRBD1. The sequence was obtained from a human donor who had recovered from COVID-19. CDR3 region: CASSPDRAWGYTF. In DNA form, the CDR3 reads TGTGCCAGCAGTCCGGACAGGGCATGGGGCTACACCTTC.